These 29 T cell receptor beta chains were all obtained from the same sample, sequenced in a study of blood T cells in healthy people across ages. Using a J-beta primer mix together with a sample-barcoded 5' primer, a second PCR was run for about 6 to 11 cycles. TCRdb used MiXCR to reprocess the 5' RACE reads, holding one entry per CDR3 protein. The sample carries fewer than 2,000,000 distinct CDR3 sequences, around 42% recorded once. The sequenced sample consisted of blood. The origin of the receptors is a human donor in good health.

In this sample, this clonotype turned up a few times. The chain uses TRBV29-1 and TRBJ2-1; no clear D gene. Germline V lookup: CDR1 SQVTM, CDR2 ANQGSEA. V was trimmed by 4 bases and J by 8 bases, leaving 12 bases between them. CDR3 length: 12 amino acids. The CDR3 region has the DNA TGCAGCGTTGTATCTGGCTCCCATGAGCAGTTCTTC. It encodes CSVVSGSHEQFF.

V gene TRBV30 combines with J gene TRBJ2-7, with 10 bases lining up with TRBD1. V trimming: 5 bases; J trimming: 2 bases; junction bases outside the gene matches: 0. The germline V gene has CDR1 GTSNPN and CDR2 SVGIG (reference sequence). The CDR3 is made up of 12 amino acids. The CDR3 reads CAWDRGPYEQYF. CDR3 nucleotide sequence: TGTGCCTGGGACAGGGGGCCCTACGAGCAGTACTTC.

The chain uses TRBV20-1 and TRBJ2-3, with D possibly TRBD1 on 5 matching bases. Germline CDR1 DFQATT, CDR2 SNEGSKA (reference sequence). The CDR3 contains 13 residues. Trimming pared 5 bases from V and 2 bases from J, leaving 11 bases between. The CDR3 coding sequence is TGCAGTGCTCTTTGGGGCCTCACAGATACGCAGTATTTT. The encoded protein is CSALWGLTDTQYF.

The chain couples TRBV13 to TRBJ2-3; maybe TRBD2 (6 bases). This CDR3 is 16 amino acids long. Germline V gene lookup returns CDR1 PRHDT and CDR2 FYEKMQ (reference sequence). V was shortened by 10 bases and J by 2 bases, with 22 bases between the two germline ends. The CDR3 reads CATTLMRADYTDTQYF. CDR3 in DNA: TGTGCCACCACCCTGATGCGGGCGGACTACACAGATACGCAGTATTTT.

This clonotype was recorded a few times. V usage is TRBV27 and J usage is TRBJ1-2; maybe TRBD1 (6 bases). The CDR3 is made up of 15 amino acids. The V gene's germline CDR1 is MNHEY and CDR2 SMNVEV (reference sequence). V shed 3 bases and J shed 3 bases, with 14 bases lying between them. CDR3 protein: CASSFRGGDYYGYTF. The CDR3 DNA follows: TGTGCCAGCAGTTTCAGAGGGGGGGATTACTATGGCTACACCTTC.

Details on this clonotype: Relative to the germline gene, one junction end is altered; a read error may explain this. The chain couples TRBV20-1 to TRBJ2-1; 9 bases fit TRBD2. Germline V lookup: CDR1 DFQATT, CDR2 SNEGSKA (reference sequence). The CDR3 runs 16 residues. CDR3 region: CSARDLSGSSYSEQFF. Here the CDR3 DNA reads TGCAGTGCTAGGGACCTTAGCGGGAGCTCCTACAGTGAGCAGTTCTTC.

This chain joins TRBV3-1 and TRBJ1-2, with D unclear. The CDR3 contains 15 residues. Germline V gives CDR1 LGHDT, CDR2 YNNKEL (reference sequence). V dropped 0 bases and J dropped 8 bases, with 16 bases sitting between them. The CDR3 bases are TGTGCCAGCAGCCAAGATACTTTAGTGACGGGGGGCTACACCTTC. Translation: CASSQDTLVTGGYTF.

This clonotype was seen a handful of times. The CDR3 spells CSVEVLREEDYGYTF. CDR3 bases: TGCAGCGTTGAAGTGCTCCGGGAGGAGGACTATGGCTACACCTTC. This chain connects TRBV29-1 to TRBJ1-2; D gene uncertain. CDR1 and CDR2 from the germline V gene are SQVTM and ANQGSEA. This CDR3 region has 15 residues. Trimming removed 1 base from V and 3 bases from J, with 15 bases in between. Drawing the rest from reference TRBV29-1 and TRBJ1-2, the complete variable domain is SAVISQKPSRDICQRGTSLTIQCQVDSQVTMMFWYRQQPGQSLTLIATANQGSEATYESGFVIDKFPISRPNLTFSTLTVSNMSPEDSSIYLCSVEVLREEDYGYTFGSGTRLTVV.

This clonotype was found a few times. The chain employs TRBV7-8 and TRBJ2-4, with D possibly called TRBD1 or TRBD2 (5 bases each). The last part of the DNA fits TRBJ2-7 better; the J call may be wrong. CDR3 size: 15 residues. Per the germline V gene, CDR1 is SGHVS and CDR2 is FQNEAQ. CDR3 in DNA: TGTGCCAGCAGCTTAGGGGACGGCCCGGGGAGCGAGCAGTACTTC. Its translation is CASSLGDGPGSEQYF.

This clonotype was observed a few times. The chain has TRBV6-5 and TRBJ2-7; a possible D gene is TRBD2 (6 bases). The V end was cut by 8 bases, the J end by 0 bases, with 8 bases between. CDR3 size: 12 residues. The germline V gene encodes CDR1 MNHEY and CDR2 SVGAGI. The CDR3 protein is CASAGNSYEQYF. In nucleotides, the CDR3 is TGTGCCAGCGCGGGGAACTCCTACGAGCAGTACTTC.

The V and J genes are TRBV3-1 and TRBJ1-2; TRBD1 matches at 9 bases. From germline, CDR1 is LGHDT and CDR2 YNNKEL (reference sequence). The CDR3 is 15 amino acids. J gave up 4 bases and V 1 base, and 4 bases lay outside the gene matches. The CDR3 is CASSQADRGSYGYTF. The CDR3 DNA reads as TGTGCCAGCAGCCAAGCCGACAGGGGGAGCTATGGCTACACCTTC.

This clonotype was detected a few times. This chain uses TRBV7-6 with TRBJ1-1, with D possibly TRBD1 on 5 matching bases. CDR1 is SGHVS and CDR2 is FNYEAQ in the germline V gene. V shed 1 base and J shed 1 base, with 10 bases lying between them. CDR3 size: 15 residues. The CDR3 sequence: CASSLVWGGNTEAFF. The DNA for the CDR3 is TGTGCCAGCAGCTTAGTTTGGGGGGGGAACACTGAAGCTTTCTTT.

The gene calls are TRBV4-3 and TRBJ2-7; TRBD2 is a possible D gene (5 bases). The CDR3 runs 13 residues. The V gene's germline CDR1 is LGHNA and CDR2 YSLEER. The V end was cut by 4 bases, the J end by 3 bases, with 10 bases between. CDR3 bases: TGCGCCAGCAGCCGCGGACTCTTCTACGAGCAGTACTTC. It yields the protein CASSRGLFYEQYF.

The CDR3, as DNA: TGTGCCAGCAGCCACCTTCGGGGGGGACAGACGAACCGCGAAGCTTTCTTT. Translation gives CASSHLRGGQTNREAFF. The gene calls are TRBV7-9 and TRBJ1-1; 7 bases are shared with TRBD1. The germline V gene encodes CDR1 SEHNR and CDR2 FQNEAQ (reference sequence). Germline trimming cut 5 bases from V and 8 bases from J; bases unmatched to any gene: 20. The CDR3 spans 17 residues.

The chain links TRBV5-1 to TRBJ2-3; 9 bases are shared with TRBD2. The V and J ends lost 6 bases and 4 bases, in that order; junction bases with no gene match: 6. In germline, CDR1 is SGHRS, CDR2 YFSETQ. The CDR3 totals 14 residues. The CDR3, as DNA: TGCGCCAGCATGGTAGCGGGGGATTCAGATACGCAGTATTTT. Encoded protein: CASMVAGDSDTQYF.

The sample holds many counts of this clonotype. V is TRBV5-5 and J is TRBJ1-2; 7 bases are a match to TRBD1. In germline, CDR1 is SGHKS, CDR2 YYEKEE (reference sequence). This CDR3 spans 12 amino acids. V lost 1 base to trimming and J lost 7 bases; unmatched junction nucleotides: 1. The chain's CDR3 is CASSLPGGGYTF. In nucleotides, the CDR3 is TGTGCCAGCAGCTTGCCAGGGGGTGGCTACACCTTC.

This clonotype was counted only a few times. This rearrangement joins TRBV5-6 to TRBJ1-2, with 9 nucleotides matching TRBD1. Germline V gene sequence: CDR1 SGHDT, CDR2 YYEEEE. Trimming at V came to 3 bases and at J to 6 bases, leaving 6 bases not matched to a gene. The CDR3 contains 14 residues. CDR3 sequence reads: CASSSTRTGDGYTF. The CDR3 DNA is TGTGCCAGCAGCTCCACCCGGACAGGGGATGGCTACACCTTC.

V and J are TRBV5-5 and TRBJ2-7; 11 bases map to TRBD2. The J segment lost 4 bases and the V segment lost 0 bases, leaving 6 bases of the junction unmatched. CDR1 and CDR2 (germline): SGHKS, YYEKEE (reference sequence). The CDR3 is made up of 16 amino acids. The CDR3 DNA sequence: TGTGCCAGCAGCTTGGCGCTAGCGGGGGGTAGATACGAGCAGTACTTC. This sequence encodes CASSLALAGGRYEQYF. Drawing the rest from reference TRBV5-5 and TRBJ2-7, the complete variable domain is DAGVTQSPTHLIKTRGQQVTLRCSPISGHKSVSWYQQVLGQGPQFIFQYYEKEERGRGNFPDRFSARQFPNYSSELNVNALLLGDSALYLCASSLALAGGRYEQYFGPGTRLTVT.

For this clonotype: A read error may account for a junction end that differs from germline. The V and J genes are TRBV18 and TRBJ2-1; 8 positions match TRBD1. Germline lookup yields CDR1 KGHSH and CDR2 LQKENI. This CDR3 has 16 amino acids. DNA of the CDR3: TGTGCCAGCTCACTCCAGGGGGACAGGAACCTTAATGTGCAGTTCTTC. Amino acids: CASSLQGDRNLNVQFF. Using reference TRBV18 and TRBJ2-1 for the parts outside the CDR3, the full variable domain is NAGVMQNPRHLVRRRGQEARLRCSPMKGHSHVYWYRQLPEEGLKFMVYLQKENIIDESGMPKERFSAEFPKEGPSILRIQQVVRGDSAAYFCASSLQGDRNLNVQFFGPGTRLTVL.

The chain couples TRBV25-1 to TRBJ2-5; D is ambiguous. Trimming shortened V by 1 base and J by 7 bases, and 10 bases separated the two germline ends. Germline CDR1 and CDR2: MGHDK and SYGVNS. The CDR3 totals 13 residues. The CDR3 nucleotides are TGTGCCAGCAGTGAATCTACAGTCACGACCCAGTACTTC. This translates into CASSESTVTTQYF. Together with reference TRBV25-1 and TRBJ2-5, the CDR3 gives the full variable domain: EADIYQTPRYLVIGTGKKITLECSQTMGHDKMYWYQQDPGMELHLIHYSYGVNSTEKGDLSSESTVSRIRTEHFPLTLESARPSHTSQYLCASSESTVTTQYFGPGTRLLVL.

The V call is TRBV12-3 or TRBV12-4, the J call TRBJ1-5; no firm D call. This CDR3 is 14 amino acids long. The V end was cut by 6 bases, the J end by 8 bases, with 17 bases between. CDR3 residues: CASSLSGHGKPQHF. The CDR3 DNA is TGTGCCAGCAGCCTCAGCGGGCACGGCAAGCCCCAGCATTTT.

The J gene is TRBJ2-5, the V gene TRBV7-2, with D possibly matching TRBD2 (6 bases). Germline CDR1 reads SGHTA; CDR2 reads FQGNSA. This CDR3 region has 14 residues. Trimming took off 1 base at V and 4 bases at J, with 10 bases between the two ends. The CDR3 loop reads CASSLGRGRETQYF. CDR3 DNA sequence: TGTGCCAGCAGCTTAGGGCGGGGAAGAGAGACCCAGTACTTC.

The chain uses TRBV19 and TRBJ1-2, with a weak D call TRBD1 (6 bases). Trimming removed 5 bases at V and 5 bases at J, with 12 bases between. The CDR3 sequence is 13 residues long. Germline CDR1 LNHDA, CDR2 SQIVND (reference sequence). CDR3 sequence (DNA): TGTGCCAGTAGTGTACAGGGACCGTATGGCTACACCTTC. This sequence encodes CASSVQGPYGYTF.

This clonotype was picked up a small number of times. The genes are TRBV7-2 and TRBJ2-5; tentatively, D is TRBD1 or TRBD2 (6 bases each). V lost 5 bases and J lost 1, with 23 bases in between. CDR3 size: 18 residues. The germline CDR1 and CDR2 sequences are SGHTA and FQGNSA. The CDR3 DNA follows: TGTGCCAGCAGCCTCCGACATAGGGGGGAAGGAGTCCAAGAGACCCAGTACTTC. Translated, it gives CASSLRHRGEGVQETQYF.

This clonotype was detected a few times. This chain links TRBV7-2 with TRBJ2-4; 7 positions agree with TRBD1. The junction had 18 bases not matched to a gene; V was cut back by 3 bases and J by 13 bases. The CDR3 has 16 amino acids. The V gene's germline CDR1 is SGHTA and CDR2 FQGNSA. The CDR3: CASSLTSGTANWEQYF. Written as DNA, the CDR3 is TGTGCCAGCAGCTTGACCTCCGGGACAGCAAATTGGGAGCAGTACTTC.

The genes are TRBV9 and TRBJ2-3; 7 bases fit TRBD1. CDR3 length: 16 residues. V lost 0 bases to trimming and J lost 0 bases; unmatched junction nucleotides: 4. In germline, CDR1 is SGDLS, CDR2 YYNGEE. CDR3 DNA sequence: TGTGCCAGCAGCGTAGGAAGGGGGCTTAGCACAGATACGCAGTATTTT. Amino acid sequence: CASSVGRGLSTDTQYF.

V is TRBV5-1 and J is TRBJ2-5; 9 nucleotides agree with TRBD1. The V and J ends lost 0 bases and 4 bases, in that order; junction bases with no gene match: 10. Per the germline V gene, CDR1 is SGHRS and CDR2 is YFSETQ. The CDR3 runs to 17 residues. CDR3: CASSLANRGRGGETQYF. The CDR3 DNA is TGCGCCAGCAGCTTGGCCAACAGGGGGCGAGGTGGAGAGACCCAGTACTTC.

In its sample, this clonotype was seen many times. The chain has TRBV7-3 and TRBJ2-5; 12 bases are shared with TRBD2. V shed 4 bases and J 1 base; nucleotides not matched to a gene: 1. Per the germline V gene, CDR1 is SGHTA and CDR2 is FQGTGA. The CDR3 spans 15 residues. The CDR3 reads CASSSSGGAQETQYF. Written as DNA, the CDR3 is TGTGCCAGCAGCTCTAGCGGGGGGGCCCAAGAGACCCAGTACTTC.

V usage is TRBV9 and J usage is TRBJ2-3; the match to TRBD2 covers 10 bases. The J segment lost 7 bases and the V segment lost 1 base, leaving 9 bases of the junction unmatched. The germline V gene has CDR1 SGDLS and CDR2 YYNGEE. The CDR3 length is 16 residues. The CDR3 reads CASSVSSGGAQHTQYF. DNA for the CDR3: TGTGCCAGCAGCGTATCCAGCGGGGGGGCCCAGCATACGCAGTATTTT.